This T cell receptor (beta chain) was sequenced during a study of blood T cell repertoires in COVID-19. As for the study in general: Specimens from acute and convalescent COVID-19 originated in the United States, Italy and Spain.

Assay used: immunoSEQ multiplex PCR; TCRdb lists only in-frame clones, some missing. Of a few hundred thousand clones listed, roughly 90% are singletons. Unmatched junction bases numbered 10, after V lost 8 bases and J lost 9 bases. CDR3 length: 14 residues. The germline V gene encodes CDR1 SNHLY and CDR2 FYNNEI. Enrollment of patients from Seattle took place during active infection, with longitudinal follow-up. The material sequenced was peripheral blood. The chain recombines TRBV2 with TRBJ2-1; 10 nucleotides match TRBD2. This TCR came from an older woman with COVID-19, enrolled during active disease. CDR3 coding DNA: TGTGCCAGCCGGCGGCTAGCGGGGGACGGTGAGCAGTTCTTC. It codes for CASRRLAGDGEQFF.